The table lists the clone carrying this T cell receptor beta chain with a few counts. No antigen is known for it. This entry is derived from a study of T cells after yellow fever vaccination. Study outcomes and limitations: A small share of clonotypes appeared in both CD4 and CD8 compartments.

The V gene's germline CDR1 is MGHDK and CDR2 SYGVNS. V lost 6 bases to trimming and J lost 1 base, with 16 bases between them. The CDR3 has 16 residues. The TCR cDNA carried a universal primer site and UMIs from 5'RACE template switching. TCRdb reanalysed the 5' RACE reads using MiXCR and keeps one entry per CDR3 protein. Here the sample spans about 310,000 distinct CDR3 sequences, 3% to 4.5% being singletons. The TCR comes from a man younger than 35 who received the YFV17D yellow fever vaccine. The rearrangement uses TRBV25-1 and TRBJ2-1; TRBD2 might be the D (7 bases). The sample was PBMCs, taken on the day of the yellow fever booster vaccination. In DNA form, the CDR3 reads TGTGCCAGCAGCCGAATAGGGGGGGCGTCCTACAATGAGCAGTTCTTC. It codes for CASSRIGGASYNEQFF.